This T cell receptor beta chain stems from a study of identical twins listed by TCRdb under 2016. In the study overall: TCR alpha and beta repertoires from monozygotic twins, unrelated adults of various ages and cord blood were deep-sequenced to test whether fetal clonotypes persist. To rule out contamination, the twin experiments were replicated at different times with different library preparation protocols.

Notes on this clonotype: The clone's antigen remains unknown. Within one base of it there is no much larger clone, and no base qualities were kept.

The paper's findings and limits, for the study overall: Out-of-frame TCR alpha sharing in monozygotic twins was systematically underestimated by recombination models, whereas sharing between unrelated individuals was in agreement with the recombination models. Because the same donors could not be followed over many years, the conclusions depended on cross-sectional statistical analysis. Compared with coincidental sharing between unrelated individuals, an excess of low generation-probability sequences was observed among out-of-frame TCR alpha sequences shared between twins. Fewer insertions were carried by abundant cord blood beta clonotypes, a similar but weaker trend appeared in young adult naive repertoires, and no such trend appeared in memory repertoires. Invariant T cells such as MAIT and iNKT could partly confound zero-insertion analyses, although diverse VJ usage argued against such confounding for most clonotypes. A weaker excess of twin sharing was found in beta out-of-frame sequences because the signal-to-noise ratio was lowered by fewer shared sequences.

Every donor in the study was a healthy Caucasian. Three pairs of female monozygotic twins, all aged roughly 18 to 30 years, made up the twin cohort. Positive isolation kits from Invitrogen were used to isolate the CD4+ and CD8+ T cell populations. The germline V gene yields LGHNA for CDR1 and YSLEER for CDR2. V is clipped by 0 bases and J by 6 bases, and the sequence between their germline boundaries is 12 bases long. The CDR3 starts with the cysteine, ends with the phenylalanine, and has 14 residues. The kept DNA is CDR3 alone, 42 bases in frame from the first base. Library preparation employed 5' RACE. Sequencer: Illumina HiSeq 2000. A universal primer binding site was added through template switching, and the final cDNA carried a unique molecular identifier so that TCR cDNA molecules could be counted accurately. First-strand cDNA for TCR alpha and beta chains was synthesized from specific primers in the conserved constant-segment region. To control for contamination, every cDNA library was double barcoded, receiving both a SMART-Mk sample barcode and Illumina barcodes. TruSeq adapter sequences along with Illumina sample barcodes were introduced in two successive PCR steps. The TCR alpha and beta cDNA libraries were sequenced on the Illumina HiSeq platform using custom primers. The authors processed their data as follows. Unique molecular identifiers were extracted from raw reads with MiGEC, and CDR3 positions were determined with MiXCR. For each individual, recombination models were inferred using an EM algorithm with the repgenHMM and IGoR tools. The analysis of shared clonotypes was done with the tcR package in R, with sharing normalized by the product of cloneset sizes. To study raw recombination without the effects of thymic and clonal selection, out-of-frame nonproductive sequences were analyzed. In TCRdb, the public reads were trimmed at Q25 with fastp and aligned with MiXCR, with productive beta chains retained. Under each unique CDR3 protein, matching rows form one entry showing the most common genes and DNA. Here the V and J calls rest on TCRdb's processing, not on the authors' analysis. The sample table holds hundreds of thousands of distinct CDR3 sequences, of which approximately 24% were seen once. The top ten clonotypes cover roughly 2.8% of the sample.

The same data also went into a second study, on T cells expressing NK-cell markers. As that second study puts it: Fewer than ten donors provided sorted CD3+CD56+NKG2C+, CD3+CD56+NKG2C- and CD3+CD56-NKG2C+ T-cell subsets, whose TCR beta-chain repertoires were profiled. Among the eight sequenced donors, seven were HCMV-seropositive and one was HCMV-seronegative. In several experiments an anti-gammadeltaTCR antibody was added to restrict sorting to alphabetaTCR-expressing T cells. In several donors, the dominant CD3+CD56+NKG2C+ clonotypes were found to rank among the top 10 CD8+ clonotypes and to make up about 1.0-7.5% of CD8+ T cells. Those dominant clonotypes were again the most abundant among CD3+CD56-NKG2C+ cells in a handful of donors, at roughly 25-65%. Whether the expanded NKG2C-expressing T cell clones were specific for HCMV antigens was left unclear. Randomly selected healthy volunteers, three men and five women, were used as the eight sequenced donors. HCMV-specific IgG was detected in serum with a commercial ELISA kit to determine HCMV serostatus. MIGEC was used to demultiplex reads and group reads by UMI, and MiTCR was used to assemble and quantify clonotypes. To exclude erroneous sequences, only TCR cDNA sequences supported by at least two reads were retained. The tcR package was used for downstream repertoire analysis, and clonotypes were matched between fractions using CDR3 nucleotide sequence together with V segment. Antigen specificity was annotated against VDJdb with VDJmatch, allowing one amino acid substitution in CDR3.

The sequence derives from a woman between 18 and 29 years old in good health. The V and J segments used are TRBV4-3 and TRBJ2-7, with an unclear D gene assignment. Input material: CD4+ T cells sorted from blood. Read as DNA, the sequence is TGCGCCAGCAGCCAAGAGCATCCGAAGGCCGAGCAGTACTTC. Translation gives CASSQEHPKAEQYF.